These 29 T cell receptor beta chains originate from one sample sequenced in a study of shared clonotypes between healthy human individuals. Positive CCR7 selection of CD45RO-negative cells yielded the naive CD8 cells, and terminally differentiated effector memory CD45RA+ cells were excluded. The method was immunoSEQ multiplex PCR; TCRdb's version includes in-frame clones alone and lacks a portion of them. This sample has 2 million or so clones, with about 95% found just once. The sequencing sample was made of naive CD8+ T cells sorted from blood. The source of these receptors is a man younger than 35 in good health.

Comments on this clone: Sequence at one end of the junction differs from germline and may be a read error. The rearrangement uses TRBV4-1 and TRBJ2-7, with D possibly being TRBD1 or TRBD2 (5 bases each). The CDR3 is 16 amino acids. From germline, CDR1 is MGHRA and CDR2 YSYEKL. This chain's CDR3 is CTSSQEEAGLRYEQYF. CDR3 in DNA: TGCACCAGCAGCCAAGAGGAGGCAGGGCTTCGGTACGAGCAGTACTTC.

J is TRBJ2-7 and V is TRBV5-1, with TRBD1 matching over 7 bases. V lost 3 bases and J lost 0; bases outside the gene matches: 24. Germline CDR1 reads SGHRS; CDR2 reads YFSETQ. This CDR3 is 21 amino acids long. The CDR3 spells CASSSSPTGAIGSGLSYEQYF. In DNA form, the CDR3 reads TGCGCCAGCAGCTCGTCCCCCACAGGGGCGATTGGAAGCGGTCTCTCCTACGAGCAGTACTTC.

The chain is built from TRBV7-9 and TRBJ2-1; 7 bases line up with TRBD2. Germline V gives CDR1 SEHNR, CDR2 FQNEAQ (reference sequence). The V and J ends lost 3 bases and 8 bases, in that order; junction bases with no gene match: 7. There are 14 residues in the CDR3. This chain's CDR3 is CASSLGQGGYEQFF. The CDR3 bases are TGTGCCAGCAGCTTGGGGCAGGGAGGGTATGAGCAGTTCTTC.

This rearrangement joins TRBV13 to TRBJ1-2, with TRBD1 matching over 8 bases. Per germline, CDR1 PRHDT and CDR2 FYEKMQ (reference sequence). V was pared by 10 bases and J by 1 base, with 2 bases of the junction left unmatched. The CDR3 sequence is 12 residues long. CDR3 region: CATGQGNYGYTF. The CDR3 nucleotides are TGTGCCACAGGACAGGGTAACTATGGCTACACCTTC.

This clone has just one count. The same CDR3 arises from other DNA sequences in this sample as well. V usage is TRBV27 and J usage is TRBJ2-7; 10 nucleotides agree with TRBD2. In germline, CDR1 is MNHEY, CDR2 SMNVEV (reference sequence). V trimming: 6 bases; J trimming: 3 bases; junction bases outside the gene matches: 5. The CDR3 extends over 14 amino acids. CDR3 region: CASSSRTSGYEQYF. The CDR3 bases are TGTGCCAGCAGCAGTCGGACTAGCGGCTACGAGCAGTACTTC.

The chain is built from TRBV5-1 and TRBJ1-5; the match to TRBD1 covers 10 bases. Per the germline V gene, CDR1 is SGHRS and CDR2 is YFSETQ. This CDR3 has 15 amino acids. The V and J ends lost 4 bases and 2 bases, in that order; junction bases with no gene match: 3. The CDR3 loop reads CASSAGTGGNQPQHF. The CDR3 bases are TGCGCCAGCAGCGCCGGGACAGGGGGCAATCAGCCCCAGCATTTT.

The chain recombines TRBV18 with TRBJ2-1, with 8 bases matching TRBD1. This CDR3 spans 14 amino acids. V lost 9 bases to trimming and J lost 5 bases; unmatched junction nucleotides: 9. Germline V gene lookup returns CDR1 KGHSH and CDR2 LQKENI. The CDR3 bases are TGTGCCAGTAATATCATGACAGGGGACAATGAGCAGTTCTTC. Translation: CASNIMTGDNEQFF.

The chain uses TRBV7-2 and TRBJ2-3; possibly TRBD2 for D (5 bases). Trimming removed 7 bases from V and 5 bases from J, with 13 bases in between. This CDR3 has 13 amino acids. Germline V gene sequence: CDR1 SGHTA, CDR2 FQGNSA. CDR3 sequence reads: CASITSKEDTQYF. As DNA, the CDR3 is TGTGCCAGCATTACTAGTAAGGAAGATACGCAGTATTTT.

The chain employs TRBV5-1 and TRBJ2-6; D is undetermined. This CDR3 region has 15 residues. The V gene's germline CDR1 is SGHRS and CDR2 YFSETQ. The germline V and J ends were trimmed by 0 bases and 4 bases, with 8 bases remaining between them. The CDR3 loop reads CASSLAVYGANVLTF. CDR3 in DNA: TGCGCCAGCAGCTTGGCGGTTTACGGGGCCAACGTCCTGACTTTC.

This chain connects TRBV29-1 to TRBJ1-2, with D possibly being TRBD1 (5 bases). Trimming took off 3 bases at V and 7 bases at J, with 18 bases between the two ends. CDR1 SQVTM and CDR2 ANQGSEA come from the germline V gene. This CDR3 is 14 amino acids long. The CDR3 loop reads CSVDIPEYGAGYTF. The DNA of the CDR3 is TGCAGCGTTGATATCCCGGAGTATGGGGCTGGCTACACCTTC.

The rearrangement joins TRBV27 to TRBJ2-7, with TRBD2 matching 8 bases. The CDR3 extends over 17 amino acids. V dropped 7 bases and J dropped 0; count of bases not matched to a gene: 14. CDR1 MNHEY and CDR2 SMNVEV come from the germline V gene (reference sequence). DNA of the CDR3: TGTGCCAGCAATCCCCTTGCCGGGGGGGCCGCCTCCTACGAGCAGTACTTC. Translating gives CASNPLAGGAASYEQYF.

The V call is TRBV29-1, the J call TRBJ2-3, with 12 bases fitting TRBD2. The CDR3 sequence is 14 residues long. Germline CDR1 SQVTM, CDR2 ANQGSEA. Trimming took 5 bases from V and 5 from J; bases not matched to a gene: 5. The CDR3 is CSVWTSGTGDTQYF. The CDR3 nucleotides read TGCAGCGTTTGGACTAGCGGGACGGGAGATACGCAGTATTTT.

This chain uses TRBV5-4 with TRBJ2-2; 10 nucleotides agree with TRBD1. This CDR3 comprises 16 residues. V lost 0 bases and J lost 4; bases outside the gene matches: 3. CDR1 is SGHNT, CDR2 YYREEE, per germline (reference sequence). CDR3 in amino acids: CASSLGGTGATGELFF. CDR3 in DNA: TGTGCCAGCAGCTTGGGCGGGACAGGGGCCACCGGGGAGCTGTTTTTT.

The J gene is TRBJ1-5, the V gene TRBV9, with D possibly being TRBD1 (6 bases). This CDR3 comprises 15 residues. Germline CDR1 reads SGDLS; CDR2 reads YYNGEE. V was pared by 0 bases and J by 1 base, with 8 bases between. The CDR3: CASSVEQGSNQPQHF. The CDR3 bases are TGTGCCAGCAGCGTAGAACAGGGAAGCAATCAGCCCCAGCATTTT.

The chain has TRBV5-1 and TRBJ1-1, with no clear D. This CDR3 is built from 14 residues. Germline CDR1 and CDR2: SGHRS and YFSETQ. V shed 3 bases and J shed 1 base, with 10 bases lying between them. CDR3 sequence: CASSYIDGNTEAFF. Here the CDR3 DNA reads TGCGCCAGCAGCTACATCGACGGGAACACTGAAGCTTTCTTT.

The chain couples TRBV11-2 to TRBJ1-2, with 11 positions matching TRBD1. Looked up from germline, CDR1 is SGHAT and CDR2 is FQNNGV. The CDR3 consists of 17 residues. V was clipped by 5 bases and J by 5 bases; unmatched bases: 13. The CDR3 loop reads CASSRHERDRGDYGYTF. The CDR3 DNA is TGTGCCAGCAGCCGCCACGAAAGGGACAGGGGGGATTATGGCTACACCTTC.

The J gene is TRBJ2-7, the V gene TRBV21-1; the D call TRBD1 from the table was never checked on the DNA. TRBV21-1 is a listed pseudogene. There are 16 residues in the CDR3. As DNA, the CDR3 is TGTGCCAGCAGCGTCGCACCAGGGTGGGTAAAGAACGAGCAGTACTTC. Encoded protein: CASSVAPGWVKNEQYF.

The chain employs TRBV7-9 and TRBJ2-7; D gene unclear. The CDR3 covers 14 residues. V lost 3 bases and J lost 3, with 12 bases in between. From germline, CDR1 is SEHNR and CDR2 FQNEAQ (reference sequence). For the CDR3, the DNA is TGTGCCAGCAGCTTGAGTACGCTTAACTACGAGCAGTACTTC. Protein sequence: CASSLSTLNYEQYF.

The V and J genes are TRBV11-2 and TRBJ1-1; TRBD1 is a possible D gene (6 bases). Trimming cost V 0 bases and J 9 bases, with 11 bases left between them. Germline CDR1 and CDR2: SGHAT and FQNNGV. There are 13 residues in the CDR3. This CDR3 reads CASSLDRGHQAFF. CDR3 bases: TGTGCCAGCAGCTTAGACCGGGGACATCAAGCTTTCTTT.

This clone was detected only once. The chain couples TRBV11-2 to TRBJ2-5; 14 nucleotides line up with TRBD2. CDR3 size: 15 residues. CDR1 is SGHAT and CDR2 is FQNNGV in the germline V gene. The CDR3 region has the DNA TGTGCGTCGGAGTGGACTAGCGGGAGGAGAGAGACCCAGTACTTC. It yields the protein CASEWTSGRRETQYF. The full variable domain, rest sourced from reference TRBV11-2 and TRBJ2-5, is EAGVAQSPRYKIIEKRQSVAFWCNPISGHATLYWYQQILGQGPKLLIQFQNNGVVDDSQLPKDRFSAERLKGVDSTLKIQPAKLEDSAVYLCASEWTSGRRETQYFGPGTRLLVL.

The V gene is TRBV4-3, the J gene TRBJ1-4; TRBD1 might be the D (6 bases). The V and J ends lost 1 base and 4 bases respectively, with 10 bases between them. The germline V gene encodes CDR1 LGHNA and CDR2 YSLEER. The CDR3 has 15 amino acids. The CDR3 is CASSQVWTDNEKLFF. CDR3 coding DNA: TGCGCCAGCAGCCAAGTGTGGACAGATAATGAAAAACTGTTTTTT.

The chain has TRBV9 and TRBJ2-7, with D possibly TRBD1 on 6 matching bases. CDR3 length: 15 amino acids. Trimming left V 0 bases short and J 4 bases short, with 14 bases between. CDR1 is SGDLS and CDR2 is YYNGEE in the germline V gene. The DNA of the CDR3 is TGTGCCAGCAGCGTAGCTTACGGCAGGGGATACGAGCAGTACTTC. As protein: CASSVAYGRGYEQYF.

The CDR3 here is CASSAGTDIEYF. CDR3 bases: TGTGCCAGCAGCGCCGGGACGGACATCGAGTACTTC. This sequence joins TRBV5-6 and TRBJ2-7, with D perhaps being TRBD1 or TRBD2 (5 bases each). The CDR3 runs 12 residues. The germline CDR1 and CDR2 sequences are SGHDT and YYEEEE. The V and J ends lost 4 bases and 11 bases respectively, with 16 bases between them.

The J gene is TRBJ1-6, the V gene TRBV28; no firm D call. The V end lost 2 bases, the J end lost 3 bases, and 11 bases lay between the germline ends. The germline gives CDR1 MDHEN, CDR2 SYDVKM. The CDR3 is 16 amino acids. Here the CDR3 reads CASSLMGMVYNSPLHF. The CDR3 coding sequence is TGTGCCAGCAGTTTAATGGGCATGGTCTATAATTCACCCCTCCACTTT.

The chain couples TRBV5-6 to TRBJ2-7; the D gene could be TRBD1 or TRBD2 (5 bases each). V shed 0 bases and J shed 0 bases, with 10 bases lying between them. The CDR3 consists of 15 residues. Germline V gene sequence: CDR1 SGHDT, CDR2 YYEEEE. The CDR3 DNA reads TGTGCCAGCAGCTTGGATTCTGGGGGCTCCTACGAGCAGTACTTC. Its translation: CASSLDSGGSYEQYF. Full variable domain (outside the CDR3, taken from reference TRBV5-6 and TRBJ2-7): DAGVTQSPTHLIKTRGQQVTLRCSPKSGHDTVSWYQQALGQGPQFIFQYYEEEERQRGNFPDRFSGHQFPNYSSELNVNALLLGDSALYLCASSLDSGGSYEQYFGPGTRLTVT.

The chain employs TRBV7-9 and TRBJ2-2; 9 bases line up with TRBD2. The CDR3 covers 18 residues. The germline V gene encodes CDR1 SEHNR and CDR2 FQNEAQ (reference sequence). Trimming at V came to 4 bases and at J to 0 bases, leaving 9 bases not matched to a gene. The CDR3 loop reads CASSSPGAGGPNTGELFF. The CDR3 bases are TGTGCCAGCAGCTCCCCGGGAGCGGGAGGTCCGAACACCGGGGAGCTGTTTTTT.

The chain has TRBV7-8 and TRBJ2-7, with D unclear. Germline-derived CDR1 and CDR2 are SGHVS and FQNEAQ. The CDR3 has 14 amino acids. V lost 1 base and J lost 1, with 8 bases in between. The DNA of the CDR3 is TGTGCCAGCAGCTTAGGGGTTACTTCCTACGAGCAGTACTTC. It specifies CASSLGVTSYEQYF.

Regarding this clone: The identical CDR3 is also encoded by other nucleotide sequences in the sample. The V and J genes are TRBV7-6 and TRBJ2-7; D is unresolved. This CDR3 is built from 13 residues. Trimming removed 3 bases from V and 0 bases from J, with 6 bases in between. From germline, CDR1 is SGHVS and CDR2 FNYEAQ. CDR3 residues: CASSFGDSYEQYF. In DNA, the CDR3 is TGTGCCAGCAGCTTTGGCGACTCCTACGAGCAGTACTTC.

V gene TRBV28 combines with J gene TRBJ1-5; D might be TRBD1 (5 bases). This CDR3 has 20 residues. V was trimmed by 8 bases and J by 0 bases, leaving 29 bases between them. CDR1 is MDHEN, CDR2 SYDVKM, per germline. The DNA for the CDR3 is TGTGCCAGCGGTATAACGCAGCAGGGAATAGTGGGTTATAGCAATCAGCCCCAGCATTTT. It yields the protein CASGITQQGIVGYSNQPQHF.